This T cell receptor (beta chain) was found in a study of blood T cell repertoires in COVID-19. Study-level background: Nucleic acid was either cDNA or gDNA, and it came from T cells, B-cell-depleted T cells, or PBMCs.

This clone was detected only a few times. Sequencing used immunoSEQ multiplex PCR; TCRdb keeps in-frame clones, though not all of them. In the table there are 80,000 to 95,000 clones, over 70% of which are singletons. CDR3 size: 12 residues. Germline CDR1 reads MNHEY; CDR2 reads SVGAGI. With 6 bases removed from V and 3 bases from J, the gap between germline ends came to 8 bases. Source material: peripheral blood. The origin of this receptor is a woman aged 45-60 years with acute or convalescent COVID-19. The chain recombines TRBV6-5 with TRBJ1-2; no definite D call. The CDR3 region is CASRSQDYGYTF. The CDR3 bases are TGTGCCAGCAGATCACAAGACTATGGCTACACCTTC.